This T cell receptor beta chain was captured in a study of shared clonotypes between healthy human individuals (dated by TCRdb to the early 2020s). Notes on the research overall: The cohort included a few men and two women between 18 and 49 years of age. For each donor, CD4 naive and CD4 memory were each given three plates, CD8 naive was given two plates, and CD8 memory was given one plate. To estimate repertoire size and how much clonotypes are shared between individuals, the study performed deep sequencing of blood TCR repertoires from a few healthy adults. To increase sequencing depth and limit assay-specific biases, different laboratories used diverse techniques to prepare libraries and sequence TCR repertoires. Per donor, leukapheresis produced somewhere between about 0.94 and 9 billion PBMCs. The paper as a whole reports these results and caveats: Pairwise subsampling led to the expectation that sequencing depth would affect the degree of clonotype sharing among donors. The small number of donors limited the genetic and exposure-history diversity represented. Compared with non-shared clonotypes, clonotypes shared by all four sorted-subset donors had higher generation probabilities. Only blood was sampled, and tissue TCR repertoires likely differ from those in blood. Incomplete sequencing was indicated by rarefaction of sorted-subset datasets, despite the large sequencing depth. Sharing across a few donors was observed for approximately 5% of naive CD4, 3.5% of naive CD8, roughly 2.4% of memory CD4, and around 0.4% of memory CD8 clonotypes. Naive subsets generally had larger estimated clonotype richness than memory subsets.

A distance of 16 bases separates the germline ends of V and J, which lose 4 bases and 1 base respectively. The germline V gene sets CDR1 to SGHAT and CDR2 to FQNNGV. CDR3 length: 16 amino acids, cysteine to phenylalanine. Kept here is only the CDR3 DNA, which spans 48 bases and is read in frame from base 1. TCR CDR3 regions were amplified from genomic DNA by multiplex PCR using the deep immunoSEQ assay. Extracted genomic DNA from each cell subset was distributed evenly across all wells of several immunoSEQ 96-well plates, and each plate was treated as a replicate. For sorted subsets, each replicate PCR was loaded with 200 ng genomic DNA, equivalent to some 27,000 T cell genomes. Purified libraries were measured with a Qubit 3.0 fluorometer, size-checked on a Bioanalyzer 2100, and measured again with the KAPA Library Quantification kit. Every immunoSEQ 96-well plate was sequenced on a dedicated single-read 150-cycle Illumina NextSeq 550 flow cell. On the authors' methods: Because the immunoSEQ output included only junctional sequences and no quality scores, the filtering could not be the same as the filtering used for full-length reads. To assign V/J genes and CDR3, sequences were annotated using PyIR, a Python wrapper for IgBLAST v1.9, with IMGT germline references. Any read was removed if the V/J assignment was weak (E-value above 1e-6), the CDR3 was missing, or the read contained stop codons, out-of-frame junctions, or ambiguous translated residues. V3J clonotypes were defined as sequences sharing an identical inferred V gene, J gene, and CDR3 amino acid sequence. Percentage overlap between repertoires was calculated by dividing the number of shared unique clonotypes by the size of the smaller repertoire. Three approaches were used to assess repertoire richness: RTK rarefaction, the Chao1 estimator, and Recon v2.1 estimates of unobserved clonotypes. For all TCRbeta clonotypes obtained by the gDNA method from a few donors, generation probabilities were computed with OLGA. Imported from immuneACCESS, the table was reduced by TCRdb to in-frame sequences with V and J called. These copies leave out some clones; in studies compared against another copy, an unresolved V gene accounts for under half, and the cause of the remainder is not known. V and J calls and clone size are given by that table; D and trimming were obtained from the DNA. Across this sample there are 980,000 or so clones, with approximately 80% seen only once. Roughly 1.5% of the sample lies in the top ten.

For this clone: Its recognized antigen is unknown. There are no base qualities to consult, and no much larger clone falls within one base.

Donors were healthy HIV-negative adults with no recently reported acute infections or vaccinations. Only Caucasian adults living in Nashville, Tennessee, USA were represented among the donors. CD4+ T cells were enriched by magnetic negative selection, after which naive cells were positively selected on CD45RA and the negative fraction was taken as the memory subset. Blood was collected by leukapheresis, and PBMCs were isolated by Ficoll-Histopaque density gradient centrifugation and then cryopreserved in liquid nitrogen vapor phase. Analytical flow cytometry was used to check the purity and quantity of every magnetically sorted T cell population. From each sorted fraction, genomic DNA was isolated and quantified by UV absorbance on a Nanodrop 2000c.

The clonotype comes from a man aged 18 to 29 in good health. The specimen was memory CD4+ T cells sorted from blood. Reading the label with the study, this specimen's cell subset or site is: CD45RA-negative fraction. The chain is encoded by TRBV11-2 joined to TRBJ1-1; the D gene is perhaps TRBD1, from 5 matching bases. CDR3 loop: CASSSGTTTWNTEAFF. In nucleotides, the sequence is TGTGCCAGCAGCTCAGGGACCACGACTTGGAACACTGAAGCTTTCTTT.